This TCR beta chain appears in the sequencing data of a study of human T cells and chemical hapten exposure. As for time point: patch test 1, 2 weeks after DPC sensitization. Indicated treatment: therapeutic diphenylcyclopropenone sensitization with weekly scalp DPC. Ahead of applying each patch test, blood was sampled. Within the library, unique molecular identifiers were attached to each individual cDNA molecule. Using its own MiXCR run on the RACE reads, TCRdb lists one record per CDR3 protein. The table lists under 120,000 distinct CDR3 sequences, about 11% of them singletons. Overall study results and limits: Expanded TCRs clustered into significantly more large CDR3 similarity groups than controls, the analysis revealed. Donors' alopecia may make their immune response differ from healthy people's.

V lost 8 bases, J lost 0 bases, and 6 bases lay in between. CDR1 and CDR2 from the germline V gene are SEHNR and FQNEAQ (reference sequence). The CDR3 covers 12 residues. This clonotype was detected ten times or more. Its antigen is currently unknown. The source was whole blood, collected in connection with sensitization to the hapten diphenylcyclopropenone (DPC). The genes are TRBV7-9 and TRBJ2-3, with D perhaps matching TRBD2 (5 bases). The TCR comes from a middle-aged woman with alopecia areata. Some clones in this sample may be carry-over from other donors' samples. The CDR3 nucleotides are TGTGCCAGCGGGGAGAGCACAGATACGCAGTATTTT. Translation gives CASGESTDTQYF.